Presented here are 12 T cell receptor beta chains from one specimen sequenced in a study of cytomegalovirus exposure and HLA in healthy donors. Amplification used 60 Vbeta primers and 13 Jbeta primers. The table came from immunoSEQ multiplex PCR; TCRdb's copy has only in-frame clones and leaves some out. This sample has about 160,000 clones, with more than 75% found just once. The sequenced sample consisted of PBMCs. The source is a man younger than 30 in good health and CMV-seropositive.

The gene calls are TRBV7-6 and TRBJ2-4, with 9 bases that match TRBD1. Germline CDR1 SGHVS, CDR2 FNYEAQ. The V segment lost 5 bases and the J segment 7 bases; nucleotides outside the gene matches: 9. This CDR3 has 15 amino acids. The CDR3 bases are TGTGCCAGCAGCGCTACCGGGACAGGGATTAACATTCAGTACTTC. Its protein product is CASSATGTGINIQYF.

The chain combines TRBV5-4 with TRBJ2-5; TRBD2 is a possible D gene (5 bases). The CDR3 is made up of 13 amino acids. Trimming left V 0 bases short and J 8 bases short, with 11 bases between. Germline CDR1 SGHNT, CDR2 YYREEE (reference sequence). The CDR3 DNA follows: TGTGCCAGCAGCTTGGCCGGGGAATTAACCCAGTACTTC. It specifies CASSLAGELTQYF.

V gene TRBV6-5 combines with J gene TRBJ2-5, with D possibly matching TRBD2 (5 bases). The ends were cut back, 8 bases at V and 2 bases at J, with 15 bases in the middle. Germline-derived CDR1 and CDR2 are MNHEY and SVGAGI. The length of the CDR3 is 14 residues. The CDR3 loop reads CASGIGWRQETQYF. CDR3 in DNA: TGTGCCAGCGGGATCGGATGGAGGCAAGAGACCCAGTACTTC.

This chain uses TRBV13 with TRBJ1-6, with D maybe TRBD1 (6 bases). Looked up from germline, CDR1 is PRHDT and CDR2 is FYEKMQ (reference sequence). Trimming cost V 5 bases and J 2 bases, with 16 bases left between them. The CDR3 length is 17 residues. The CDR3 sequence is CASSPYREGAYNSPLHF. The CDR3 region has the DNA TGTGCCAGCAGCCCCTACAGGGAGGGGGCCTATAATTCACCCCTCCACTTT.

The CDR3 DNA reads as TGTGCCAGCAGCCCCCCAGGGCTAGCTGGAAACACCATATATTTT. This translates into CASSPPGLAGNTIYF. The rearrangement uses TRBV7-8 and TRBJ1-3; possible D gene TRBD1, 5 bases. This CDR3 is 15 amino acids long. Between the trimmed V and J ends, which lost 5 bases and 2 bases, there was a span of 13 bases. The germline V gene encodes CDR1 SGHVS and CDR2 FQNEAQ.

CDR3 in amino acids: CARSNTQYF. Written as DNA, the CDR3 is TGTGCCAGGTCCAATACGCAGTATTTT. The chain carries TRBV6-1 and TRBJ2-3; no clear D. The V gene's germline CDR1 is MNHNS and CDR2 SASEGT. The CDR3 loop spans 9 amino acids. Trimming pared 9 bases from V and 7 bases from J, leaving 5 bases between.

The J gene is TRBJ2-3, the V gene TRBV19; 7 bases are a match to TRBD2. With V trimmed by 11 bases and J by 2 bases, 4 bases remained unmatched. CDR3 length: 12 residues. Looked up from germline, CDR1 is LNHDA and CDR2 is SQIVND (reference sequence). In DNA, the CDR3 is TGTGCCGCGGGAGAGCCCACAGATACGCAGTATTTT. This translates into CAAGEPTDTQYF.

As DNA, the CDR3 is TGTGCCAGCAGCCTAAGCCTTGGAAACACCATATATTTT. It is translated as CASSLSLGNTIYF. This rearrangement joins TRBV5-5 to TRBJ1-3; D gene unclear. The CDR3 is 13 amino acids. Germline V gene data show CDR1 as SGHKS and CDR2 as YYEKEE (reference sequence). The V end was cut by 4 bases, the J end by 3 bases, with 8 bases between. Full variable domain (rest looked up from reference TRBV5-5 and TRBJ1-3): DAGVTQSPTHLIKTRGQQVTLRCSPISGHKSVSWYQQVLGQGPQFIFQYYEKEERGRGNFPDRFSARQFPNYSSELNVNALLLGDSALYLCASSLSLGNTIYFGEGSWLTVV.

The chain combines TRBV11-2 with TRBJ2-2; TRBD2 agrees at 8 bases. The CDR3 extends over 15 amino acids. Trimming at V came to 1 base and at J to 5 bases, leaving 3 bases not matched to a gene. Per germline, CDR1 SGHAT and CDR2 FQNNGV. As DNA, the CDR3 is TGTGCCAGCAGCTTAGGCGGGGGGTGGACCGGGGAGCTGTTTTTT. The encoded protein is CASSLGGGWTGELFF.

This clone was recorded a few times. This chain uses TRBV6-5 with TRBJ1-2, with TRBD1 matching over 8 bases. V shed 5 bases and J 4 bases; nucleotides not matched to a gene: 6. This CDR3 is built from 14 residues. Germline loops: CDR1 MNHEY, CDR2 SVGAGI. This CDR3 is CASSKDRAPYGYTF. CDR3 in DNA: TGTGCCAGCAGTAAGGACAGGGCTCCCTATGGCTACACCTTC.

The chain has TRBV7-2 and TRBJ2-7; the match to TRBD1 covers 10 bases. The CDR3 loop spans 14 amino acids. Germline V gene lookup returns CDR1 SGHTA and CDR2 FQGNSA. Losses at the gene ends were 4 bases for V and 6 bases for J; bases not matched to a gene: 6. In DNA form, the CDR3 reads TGTGCCAGCAGCTATGACAGGGGGCAAGGCGAGCAGTACTTC. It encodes CASSYDRGQGEQYF.

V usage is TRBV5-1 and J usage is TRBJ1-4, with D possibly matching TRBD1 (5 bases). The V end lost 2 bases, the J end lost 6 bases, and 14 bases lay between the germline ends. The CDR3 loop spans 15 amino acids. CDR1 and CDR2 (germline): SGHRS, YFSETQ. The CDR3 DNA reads TGCGCCAGCAGCTTTTACTCAGGGTTTGATGAAAAACTGTTTTTT. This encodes CASSFYSGFDEKLFF.